The clone carrying this T cell receptor (beta chain) was recorded only once. This specimen comes from a study of shared T cell receptors in the human thymus. The method was immunoSEQ multiplex PCR; TCRdb's version includes in-frame clones alone and lacks a portion of them. The top ten clones hold roughly 0.0086% of a sample with some 660,000 clones, around 87% of them seen once. The CDR3 sequence is 16 residues long. V dropped 6 bases and J dropped 2; count of bases not matched to a gene: 10. The germline V gene encodes CDR1 MNHEY and CDR2 SMNVEV (reference sequence). These same data were also listed under a study on human thymus T cells. Per that study: Repertoires sampled from thymus and blood appeared biased in V and J gene usage.

The source is a boy younger than two with a congenital heart defect. The sample comprised thymocytes. The chain couples TRBV27 to TRBJ2-1, with 7 positions matching TRBD2. The CDR3 is CASSPHGLAAYNEQFF. The CDR3 nucleotides read TGTGCCAGCAGCCCCCACGGGCTAGCGGCCTACAATGAGCAGTTCTTC.